This passage covers 32 T cell receptor beta chains from one sample sequenced in a study of identical twins. TCRdb used MiXCR to reprocess the 5' RACE reads, holding one entry per CDR3 protein. Among 500,000 to 700,000 distinct CDR3 sequences listed, roughly 7.1% were seen once. This same sample was also part of a study on yellow fever vaccine responses in identical twins.

Sequenced input: PBMCs. All receptors derive from a woman between 18 and 29 years old in good health.

This clonotype occurred many times. V is TRBV7-2 and J is TRBJ2-3; the D gene is possibly TRBD1 (7 bases). The CDR3 runs to 12 residues. From germline, CDR1 is SGHTA and CDR2 FQGNSA. Trimming stripped 10 bases from V and 11 bases from J, with 19 bases between. The CDR3 DNA is TGTGCCACCCTTAGCAGGGGGGAGCGGCAGTATTTT. This gives the protein CATLSRGERQYF. Supplemented by reference TRBV7-2 and TRBJ2-3, the full variable domain reads GAGVSQSPSNKVTEKGKDVELRCDPISGHTALYWYRQSLGQGLEFLIYFQGNSAPDKSGLPSDRFSAERTGGSVSTLTIQRTQQEDSAVYLCATLSRGERQYFGPGTRLTVL.

This clonotype has only a few counts. The chain recombines TRBV29-1 with TRBJ2-3, with a weak D call TRBD2 (7 bases). Between the trimmed V and J ends, which lost 4 bases and 0 bases, there was a span of 11 bases. Germline V lookup: CDR1 SQVTM, CDR2 ANQGSEA. This CDR3 contains 14 residues. The CDR3 DNA reads TGCAGCGTTGCCGGGGGGCCCAGCACAGATACGCAGTATTTT. Its protein product is CSVAGGPSTDTQYF.

Many counts were recorded for this clonotype. The chain is built from TRBV10-3 and TRBJ1-1, with TRBD1 matching over 7 bases. The germline V gene encodes CDR1 ENHRY and CDR2 SYGVKD. The V gene end was trimmed by 4 bases and the J gene end by 0 bases; junction bases not matched to a gene: 2. CDR3 length equals 14 residues. The CDR3 reads CAISGQGVNTEAFF. The CDR3 DNA reads TGTGCCATCAGTGGGCAGGGGGTGAACACTGAAGCTTTCTTT.

This clonotype was counted only a few times. The J gene is TRBJ1-2, the V gene TRBV15; weak D call: TRBD1 (5 bases). There are 14 residues in the CDR3. CDR1 is LNHNV, CDR2 YYDKDF, per germline (reference sequence). Trimming removed 1 base at V and 3 bases at J, with 9 bases between. The CDR3 bases are TGTGCCACCAGCAGAGGGGACGAGGACTATGGCTACACCTTC. Translating gives CATSRGDEDYGYTF.

The V call is TRBV7-3, the J call TRBJ2-1; D possibly corresponds to TRBD2 (5 bases). The CDR3 contains 15 residues. Trimming pared 5 bases from V and 5 bases from J, leaving 16 bases between. Germline values: CDR1 SGHTA, CDR2 FQGTGA. This chain's CDR3 is CASSLGVGPNNEQFF. The CDR3 region has the DNA TGTGCCAGCAGCCTCGGGGTGGGCCCGAACAATGAGCAGTTCTTC. The full variable domain, completed using reference TRBV7-3 and TRBJ2-1, is GAGVSQTPSNKVTEKGKYVELRCDPISGHTALYWYRQSLGQGPEFLIYFQGTGAADDSGLPNDRFFAVRPEGSVSTLKIQRTERGDSAVYLCASSLGVGPNNEQFFGPGTRLTVL.

This clonotype was seen ten or more times. The rearrangement links TRBV20-1 to TRBJ1-5; 8 nucleotides line up with TRBD1. The length of the CDR3 is 15 residues. Trimming removed 5 bases from V and 7 bases from J; junction bases left unmatched: 13. Per the germline V gene, CDR1 is DFQATT and CDR2 is SNEGSKA (reference sequence). CDR3 residues: CSAAHYGQGWQPQHF. The CDR3 DNA sequence: TGCAGTGCTGCTCACTACGGACAGGGCTGGCAGCCCCAGCATTTT.

The V and J genes are TRBV13 and TRBJ2-1; 11 bases fit TRBD2. CDR3 length: 15 residues. V lost 3 bases to trimming and J lost 6 bases; unmatched junction nucleotides: 4. Germline-derived CDR1 and CDR2 are PRHDT and FYEKMQ (reference sequence). The CDR3 nucleotides are TGTGCCAGCAGCTTCACTAGCGGGAGTGGCAATGAGCAGTTCTTC. It translates to CASSFTSGSGNEQFF.

The chain combines TRBV10-3 with TRBJ2-1; D is unresolved. The CDR3 is made up of 12 amino acids. CDR1 and CDR2 from the germline V gene are ENHRY and SYGVKD. The V gene lost 4 bases and the J gene lost 6 bases, with 7 bases spanning the gap. CDR3 nucleotide sequence: TGTGCCATCAGTGGGACGGGCAATGAGCAGTTCTTC. Its protein product is CAISGTGNEQFF.

This chain joins TRBV29-1 and TRBJ2-3; D is uncertain. Germline loops: CDR1 SQVTM, CDR2 ANQGSEA. The CDR3 spans 12 residues. V dropped 4 bases and J dropped 5 bases, with 10 bases sitting between them. DNA for the CDR3: TGCAGCGTTGGCCCTCGTGGAGATACGCAGTATTTT. Translation: CSVGPRGDTQYF.

The chain uses TRBV20-1 and TRBJ2-3, with 9 positions matching TRBD2. The CDR3 runs to 15 residues. Trimming cost V 0 bases and J 2 bases; bases outside gene matches: 3. Looked up from germline, CDR1 is DFQATT and CDR2 is SNEGSKA (reference sequence). CDR3 sequence (DNA): TGCAGTGCTAGAGAAGCGGGAGGCCACACAGATACGCAGTATTTT. Amino acid sequence: CSAREAGGHTDTQYF.

This sequence joins TRBV6-1 and TRBJ2-7; D might be TRBD1 (7 bases). CDR3 length: 14 amino acids. The V gene's germline CDR1 is MNHNS and CDR2 SASEGT. V lost 0 bases, J lost 5 bases, and 11 bases lay in between. Written as DNA, the CDR3 is TGTGCCAGCAGTGAAGCGCGGGACAGAAACGAGCAGTACGTC. It is translated as CASSEARDRNEQYV.

The CDR3 sequence: CASSPGLAGAYGELFF. CDR3 in DNA: TGTGCCAGCAGCCCCGGACTAGCGGGAGCATACGGGGAGCTGTTTTTT. The V call is TRBV7-3, the J call TRBJ2-2; 13 nucleotides match TRBD2. V lost 5 bases to trimming and J lost 7 bases; unmatched junction nucleotides: 7. CDR1 is SGHTA, CDR2 FQGTGA, per germline. The CDR3 runs to 16 residues.

The chain uses TRBV28 and TRBJ2-7, with D maybe TRBD2 (6 bases). Trimming took off 5 bases at V and 4 bases at J, with 18 bases between the two ends. The germline V gene has CDR1 MDHEN and CDR2 SYDVKM. The CDR3 spans 15 residues. The CDR3 coding sequence is TGTGCCAGCAGTCATATAGCGGTTAGAAGATACGAGCAGTACTTC. This gives the protein CASSHIAVRRYEQYF.

This chain connects TRBV2 to TRBJ1-2, with D perhaps matching TRBD1 (6 bases). The V and J ends lost 1 base and 7 bases respectively, with 13 bases between them. There are 14 residues in the CDR3. Germline values: CDR1 SNHLY, CDR2 FYNNEI. CDR3 sequence reads: CASSEEAGVGGYTF. Here the CDR3 DNA reads TGTGCCAGCAGTGAAGAGGCAGGGGTCGGTGGCTACACCTTC. The full variable domain, rest sourced from reference TRBV2 and TRBJ1-2, is EPEVTQTPSHQVTQMGQEVILRCVPISNHLYFYWYRQILGQKVEFLVSFYNNEISEKSEIFDDQFSVERPDGSNFTLKIRSTKLEDSAMYFCASSEEAGVGGYTFGSGTRLTVV.

This clonotype was counted ten times or more. The chain employs TRBV6-4 and TRBJ2-2; TRBD2 matches at 12 bases. Per germline, CDR1 MRHNA and CDR2 SNTAGT. The CDR3 contains 18 residues. V was pared by 4 bases and J by 3 bases, with 9 bases of the junction left unmatched. CDR3 sequence reads: CASSAHLTSGRDTGELFF. The CDR3 DNA is TGTGCCAGCAGTGCCCACCTGACTAGCGGGAGAGACACCGGGGAGCTGTTTTTT.

This clonotype was observed a few times. The gene calls are TRBV13 and TRBJ2-7, with TRBD2 identical over 8 bases. V lost 4 bases and J lost 7; bases outside the gene matches: 12. The CDR3 is made up of 15 amino acids. Germline-derived CDR1 and CDR2 are PRHDT and FYEKMQ (reference sequence). CDR3 loop: CASSYEEAGVGEQYF. The CDR3, as DNA: TGTGCCAGCAGCTACGAGGAAGCGGGAGTGGGAGAGCAGTACTTC.

The CDR3 nucleotides are TGTGCCAGCAGCTTGGGAGTCGGTGTAGGTTACAATGAGCAGTTCTTC. Translating gives CASSLGVGVGYNEQFF. The chain combines TRBV5-5 with TRBJ2-1; D is unclear. The CDR3 length is 16 residues. The germline V and J ends were trimmed by 0 bases and 4 bases, with 14 bases remaining between them. Germline CDR1 is SGHKS and CDR2 is YYEKEE (reference sequence).

This clonotype has a count of ten or more. The chain employs TRBV18 and TRBJ2-2, with 8 bases aligning to TRBD1. The germline gives CDR1 KGHSH, CDR2 LQKENI. CDR3 size: 16 residues. V lost 3 bases, J lost 1 base, and 4 bases stayed unmatched. CDR3 protein: CASSPNRGRNTGELFF. In nucleotides, the CDR3 is TGTGCCAGCTCACCGAACAGGGGGAGGAACACCGGGGAGCTGTTTTTT.

The chain uses TRBV7-9 and TRBJ1-6, with TRBD1 identical over 11 bases. CDR3 length equals 16 residues. From germline, CDR1 is SEHNR and CDR2 FQNEAQ (reference sequence). With V trimmed by 5 bases and J by 8 bases, 8 bases remained unmatched. CDR3 sequence reads: CASSRRTGGLHSPLHF. The CDR3 bases are TGTGCCAGCAGCCGCAGGACAGGGGGCTTACATTCACCCCTCCACTTT.

This clonotype was found many times. J is TRBJ2-6 and V is TRBV20-1; maybe TRBD2 (6 bases). This CDR3 has 18 amino acids. V was shortened by 0 bases and J by 0 bases, with 15 bases between the two germline ends. The V gene's germline CDR1 is DFQATT and CDR2 SNEGSKA (reference sequence). Here the CDR3 DNA reads TGCAGTGCTAGAGATCTCGGGGGTGTGAGCTCTGGGGCCAACGTCCTGACTTTC. Translating gives CSARDLGGVSSGANVLTF.

This clonotype has more than one count but fewer than ten. The chain carries TRBV14 and TRBJ2-5; no firm D call. V was pared by 1 base and J by 5 bases, with 8 bases between. CDR1 and CDR2 from the germline V gene are SGHDN and FVKESK. The CDR3 loop spans 13 amino acids. The CDR3 nucleotides are TGTGCCAGCAGCCAAGGCTGGGTGGAGACCCAGTACTTC. This codes for CASSQGWVETQYF.

The sample holds a few counts of this clonotype. In nucleotides, the CDR3 is TGTGCCACCAGTGACCTGGGGCGGGGGGACACCGGGGAGCTGTTTTTT. Translated: CATSDLGRGDTGELFF. The chain couples TRBV24-1 to TRBJ2-2; 8 nucleotides align to TRBD2. The CDR3 totals 16 residues. CDR1 is KGHDR and CDR2 is SFDVKD in the germline V gene. V was clipped by 4 bases and J by 3 bases; unmatched bases: 6.

This clonotype has just a few counts. V usage is TRBV20-1 and J usage is TRBJ1-6, with D perhaps matching TRBD1 (5 bases). Germline CDR1 and CDR2: DFQATT and SNEGSKA (reference sequence). The CDR3 loop spans 14 amino acids. Trimming removed 6 bases from V and 6 bases from J, with 15 bases in between. CDR3 residues: CSAATVSINSPLHF. CDR3 nucleotide sequence: TGCAGTGCGGCGACAGTCTCCATTAATTCACCCCTCCACTTT.

This clonotype has just a few counts. The chain is built from TRBV7-6 and TRBJ1-5; D is unclear. The germline V gene has CDR1 SGHVS and CDR2 FNYEAQ. Trimming removed 1 base at V and 4 bases at J, with 8 bases between. The length of the CDR3 is 14 residues. The CDR3: CASSLEPGNQPQHF. The CDR3, as DNA: TGTGCCAGCAGCTTAGAACCCGGAAATCAGCCCCAGCATTTT.

This clonotype was seen at least ten times. The genes are TRBV10-3 and TRBJ2-2; 7 nucleotides line up with TRBD2. The CDR3 has 14 amino acids. Per germline, CDR1 ENHRY and CDR2 SYGVKD. V lost 9 bases and J lost 1; bases outside the gene matches: 5. The CDR3 DNA sequence: TGTGCCATTGCCTCTAGCGGGAACACCGGGGAGCTGTTTTTT. Protein: CAIASSGNTGELFF.

V usage is TRBV6-4 and J usage is TRBJ2-1; unclear D gene. Germline V gene data show CDR1 as MRHNA and CDR2 as SNTAGT. The CDR3 has 14 amino acids. Trimming cost V 8 bases and J 7 bases, with 18 bases left between them. The CDR3 here is CASRPARLPNEQFF. The CDR3 region has the DNA TGTGCCAGCCGCCCTGCGAGGCTACCGAATGAGCAGTTCTTC.

This clonotype was found many times. The chain couples TRBV10-3 to TRBJ1-6; D perhaps matches TRBD1 (5 bases). Trimming stripped 5 bases from V and 6 bases from J, with 17 bases between. CDR3 length equals 16 residues. The germline CDR1 and CDR2 sequences are ENHRY and SYGVKD. The DNA of the CDR3 is TGTGCCATCAGTCAGGGCTCTCCCGCTATTAATTCACCCCTCCACTTT. It translates to CAISQGSPAINSPLHF.

The CDR3 region is CSASGREVEQFF. CDR3 DNA: TGCAGTGCTAGCGGGAGGGAAGTTGAGCAGTTCTTC. The V gene is TRBV20-1, the J gene TRBJ2-1, with 8 positions matching TRBD2. Germline values: CDR1 DFQATT, CDR2 SNEGSKA (reference sequence). J lost 9 bases, V lost 3 bases, and 4 bases had no gene match. This CDR3 comprises 12 residues.

This clonotype was observed a handful of times. The chain employs TRBV15 and TRBJ1-6, with D perhaps TRBD1 (5 bases). The CDR3 spans 14 residues. The V gene lost 3 bases and the J gene lost 7 bases, with 10 bases spanning the gap. The germline gives CDR1 LNHNV, CDR2 YYDKDF (reference sequence). The CDR3 loop reads CATSRRQQNSPLHF. CDR3 sequence (DNA): TGTGCCACCAGCAGGAGACAGCAAAATTCACCCCTCCACTTT.

This clonotype occurred a few times. The CDR3 sequence: CASSQGLAGAGTQYF. The CDR3 region has the DNA TGCGCCAGCAGCCAAGGACTAGCGGGGGCCGGGACGCAGTATTTT. The rearrangement joins TRBV4-1 to TRBJ2-3, with TRBD2 matching over 12 bases. This CDR3 has 15 amino acids. The V and J ends lost 1 base and 9 bases, in that order; junction bases with no gene match: 5. Germline CDR1 is MGHRA and CDR2 is YSYEKL.

This clonotype was observed a few times. The genes are TRBV28 and TRBJ2-1; 10 bases match TRBD2. Germline CDR1 reads MDHEN; CDR2 reads SYDVKM. With 4 bases clipped from V and 8 bases from J, the junction kept 11 bases outside the gene matches. This CDR3 comprises 16 residues. The CDR3 is CASSSTPSGGMYEQFF. In DNA, the CDR3 is TGTGCCAGCAGTTCCACCCCTAGCGGGGGTATGTATGAGCAGTTCTTC.

Here the CDR3 DNA reads TGCAGCGTTTGTCCCCGGAGTGGATACAATGAGCAGTTCTTC. Translated: CSVCPRSGYNEQFF. This chain connects TRBV29-1 to TRBJ2-1; the D is unclear. Deletions cut 5 bases from V and 4 bases from J, with 15 bases between. CDR1 and CDR2 (germline): SQVTM, ANQGSEA. This CDR3 region has 14 residues.